This entry is about one T cell receptor beta chain. The sample's time point: pretreatment peripheral blood. This entry comes from a study of PD-L1 blockade in urothelial cancer. The overall study: After treatment start, blood was analyzed at 3 weeks (second dose) and at 6 weeks. A median of roughly 150,000 T cells was found in the blood samples.

Only in-frame clones appear in the TCRdb table, and some are missing; sequencing was by immunoSEQ multiplex PCR. The table lists about 52,000 clones, around 79% of them singletons. Sequencing used PBMCs, obtained around atezolizumab (anti-PD-L1) treatment. This clonotype was sampled from a man in his sixties or seventies with urothelial cancer.

In DNA form, the CDR3 reads TGTGCCATGGGGACTAGCACAGATACGCAGTATTTT. Its protein is CAMGTSTDTQYF. The chain recombines TRBV10-3 with TRBJ2-3; perhaps TRBD2 as D (6 bases). The CDR3 extends over 12 amino acids. Per germline, CDR1 ENHRY and CDR2 SYGVKD. The ends were cut back, 9 bases at V and 0 bases at J, with 7 bases in the middle.